The 16 T cell receptor beta chains below all came from one sample that was sequenced in a study of shared clonotypes between healthy human individuals. The method was immunoSEQ multiplex PCR; TCRdb's version includes in-frame clones alone and lacks a portion of them. The profile shows approximately 100,000 clones, 65% to 70% of them singletons. Source material: memory CD8+ T cells sorted from blood. Subset denoted: CD45RO+ cells pooled with CCR7-negative TemRA cells. The receptors shown here come from a man aged 25 to 45 in good health.

The chain employs TRBV28 and TRBJ2-7; unclear D gene. The CDR3 contains 14 residues. The V gene lost 2 bases and the J gene lost 3 bases, with 11 bases spanning the gap. Per the germline V gene, CDR1 is MDHEN and CDR2 is SYDVKM. The chain's CDR3 is CASSLAIRRYEQYF. In DNA form, the CDR3 reads TGTGCCAGCAGTTTAGCGATCCGGCGCTACGAGCAGTACTTC.

V gene TRBV10-3 combines with J gene TRBJ1-5, with TRBD1 identical over 9 bases. The CDR3 covers 19 residues. CDR1 is ENHRY, CDR2 SYGVKD, per germline. The V gene end was trimmed by 0 bases and the J gene end by 2 bases; junction bases not matched to a gene: 11. The CDR3 loop reads CAISESGTGIIDGNQPQHF. For the CDR3, the DNA is TGTGCCATCAGTGAGTCAGGGACAGGGATCATCGACGGCAATCAGCCCCAGCATTTT.

This sequence joins TRBV25-1 and TRBJ2-4, with D tentatively TRBD2 (6 bases). Germline V gene data show CDR1 as MGHDK and CDR2 as SYGVNS. The V end lost 1 base, the J end lost 2 bases, and 9 bases lay between the germline ends. This CDR3 is 15 amino acids long. The CDR3 DNA reads as TGTGCCAGCAGTGAATTAGGAGGGTCCAAAAACATTCAGTACTTC. Translating it yields CASSELGGSKNIQYF.

This clone was detected many times. V is TRBV9 and J is TRBJ2-7, with 7 positions matching TRBD2. Trimming cost V 0 bases and J 2 bases; bases outside gene matches: 5. Germline loops: CDR1 SGDLS, CDR2 YYNGEE. The CDR3 loop spans 15 amino acids. The CDR3 loop is CASSVDGRQAYEQYF. Here the CDR3 DNA reads TGTGCCAGCAGCGTAGACGGGAGGCAGGCCTACGAGCAGTACTTC.

V usage is TRBV7-2 and J usage is TRBJ2-7, with 7 bases identical to TRBD2. The CDR3 covers 16 residues. The germline V gene encodes CDR1 SGHTA and CDR2 FQGNSA. V shed 0 bases and J 1 base; nucleotides not matched to a gene: 6. The CDR3 here is CASSLAPWGGSYEQYF. The DNA for the CDR3 is TGTGCCAGCAGCTTAGCTCCATGGGGAGGGTCCTACGAGCAGTACTTC.

Many counts were recorded for this clone. J is TRBJ2-7 and V is TRBV29-1; D gene ambiguous. CDR1 and CDR2 (germline): SQVTM, ANQGSEA. This CDR3 has 12 amino acids. V shed 2 bases and J shed 2 bases, with 7 bases lying between them. DNA of the CDR3: TGCAGCGTTGAAAAGGGAACCTACGAGCAGTACTTC. It translates to CSVEKGTYEQYF.

With regard to this clone: The identical CDR3 is also encoded by other nucleotide sequences in the sample. The chain uses TRBV11-2 and TRBJ2-7; D remains ambiguous. The CDR3 contains 12 residues. From germline, CDR1 is SGHAT and CDR2 FQNNGV. The V end was cut by 1 base, the J end by 3 bases, with 4 bases between. This CDR3 is CASSLVNYEQYF. CDR3 DNA sequence: TGTGCCAGCAGCTTAGTAAACTACGAGCAGTACTTC.

CDR3 region: CAWSGQASYEQYF. The CDR3 DNA reads as TGTGCCTGGAGTGGACAGGCTTCCTACGAGCAGTACTTC. The chain links TRBV30 to TRBJ2-7, with D possibly TRBD1 on 6 matching bases. V was shortened by 1 base and J by 1 base, with 8 bases between the two germline ends. The germline gives CDR1 GTSNPN, CDR2 SVGIG (reference sequence). This CDR3 is built from 13 residues.

The chain is built from TRBV28 and TRBJ2-1; 9 bases line up with TRBD2. This CDR3 is built from 14 residues. Unmatched junction bases numbered 7, after V lost 6 bases and J lost 7 bases. Germline CDR1 MDHEN, CDR2 SYDVKM. CDR3: CASSPAGGVNEQFF. CDR3 coding DNA: TGTGCCAGCAGCCCTGCGGGAGGGGTGAATGAGCAGTTCTTC. Full variable domain (missing parts from reference TRBV28 and TRBJ2-1): DVKVTQSSRYLVKRTGEKVFLECVQDMDHENMFWYRQDPGLGLRLIYFSYDVKMKEKGDIPEGYSVSREKKERFSLILESASTNQTSMYLCASSPAGGVNEQFFGPGTRLTVL.

This rearrangement joins TRBV6-1 to TRBJ2-7; 14 nucleotides agree with TRBD2. Trimming at V came to 11 bases and at J to 7 bases, leaving 10 bases not matched to a gene. Germline-derived CDR1 and CDR2 are MNHNS and SASEGT. This CDR3 is built from 14 residues. CDR3 nucleotides: TGTGCCGCGACAGGGACTAGCGGGAGTGATGAGCAGTACTTC. This codes for CAATGTSGSDEQYF.

This chain links TRBV5-1 with TRBJ2-2; possibly TRBD2 for D (5 bases). V lost 6 bases to trimming and J lost 4 bases, with 10 bases between them. In germline, CDR1 is SGHRS, CDR2 YFSETQ. CDR3 size: 13 residues. In nucleotides, the CDR3 is TGCGCCAGCAACGGAGAGGGCACCGGGGAGCTGTTTTTT. Translating gives CASNGEGTGELFF.

The V gene is TRBV6-5, the J gene TRBJ2-7; 7 bases fit TRBD1. The CDR3 sequence is 15 residues long. Unmatched junction bases numbered 7, after V lost 2 bases and J lost 3 bases. CDR1 is MNHEY, CDR2 SVGAGI, per germline. The CDR3 is CASSYGTAAGYEQYF. The CDR3 DNA reads as TGTGCCAGCAGTTACGGGACAGCAGCCGGCTACGAGCAGTACTTC.

This clone was observed once. This same CDR3 is encoded by further DNA sequences in the sample. The rearrangement uses TRBV11-2 and TRBJ2-3; D is perhaps TRBD1 or TRBD2 (5 bases each). Trimming cost V 5 bases and J 0 bases, with 9 bases left between them. Per the germline V gene, CDR1 is SGHAT and CDR2 is FQNNGV. This CDR3 spans 14 amino acids. Written as DNA, the CDR3 is TGTGCCAGCAGCCTACGGGACAGCACAGATACGCAGTATTTT. Protein sequence: CASSLRDSTDTQYF.

This clone was seen repeatedly, ten times or more. The chain joins TRBV27 to TRBJ2-3, with 10 bases fitting TRBD2. This CDR3 comprises 15 residues. V shed 8 bases and J 0 bases; nucleotides not matched to a gene: 5. Germline values: CDR1 MNHEY, CDR2 SMNVEV (reference sequence). The CDR3: CASPPTSGSTDTQYF. The CDR3 coding sequence is TGTGCCAGCCCCCCGACTAGCGGGAGCACAGATACGCAGTATTTT.

This rearrangement joins TRBV29-1 to TRBJ2-7, with D maybe TRBD2 (6 bases). Trimming took 5 bases from V and 2 from J, leaving 16 bases between them. CDR3 length: 14 residues. Germline lookup yields CDR1 SQVTM and CDR2 ANQGSEA. The CDR3 spells CSVRSGRTTYEQYF. In DNA, the CDR3 is TGCAGCGTTCGGTCGGGGAGGACCACCTACGAGCAGTACTTC.

The rearrangement uses TRBV18 and TRBJ1-4; D gene unclear. The germline gives CDR1 KGHSH, CDR2 LQKENI. Deletions cut 3 bases from V and 0 bases from J, with 8 bases between. This CDR3 has 15 residues. CDR3 in DNA: TGTGCCAGCTCACCTCAGCGTGCAACTAATGAAAAACTGTTTTTT. Protein product: CASSPQRATNEKLFF.